The 5 T cell receptor beta chains reported below all come from one sample, sequenced in a study of post-analysis software for immune sequencing data (dated by TCRdb to between 2015 and 2016). What the study reported, not specific to this receptor: Significantly higher frequencies in patients than in controls were found for several TRBV segments, including TRBV5-6, TRBV5-1 and TRBV20-1.

Which antigens these TCRs recognize remains unknown. Receptor libraries were prepared by PCR. The run used an Illumina HiSeq 2500. Unique molecular identifiers were incorporated into TCR beta cDNA libraries to reduce PCR and sequencing biases. TCRdb applied fastp at Q25 and MiXCR to the public reads, then kept only in-frame beta chains. Here each entry gathers all rows of one CDR3 protein and keeps the most common genes and DNA. The sample yields fewer than 850,000 distinct CDR3 sequences; less than 35% were counted once. Clones ranked in the top ten supply around 0.56% of the sample. Input material: blood. The receptors shown here come from a girl aged 5 to 17 with multiple sclerosis.

This chain uses TRBV29-1 with TRBJ2-7; D gene uncertain. CDR1 is SQVTM and CDR2 is ANQGSEA in the germline V gene. V lost 7 bases and J 6 bases, leaving 16 bases between the germline ends. The CDR3 contains 12 residues. The CDR3 nucleotides are TGCAGCGCTCAAACACGGGTCGGCGAGCAGTACTTC. It yields the protein CSAQTRVGEQYF.

The sample holds a few counts of this clonotype. The chain joins TRBV20-1 to TRBJ2-1, with a possible D match to TRBD2 (6 bases). CDR3 length equals 11 residues. Germline V CDR1 and CDR2: DFQATT, SNEGSKA (reference sequence). The germline V and J ends were trimmed by 5 bases and 12 bases, with 14 bases remaining between them. The CDR3 loop reads CSAPTPGVQFF. The CDR3, as DNA: TGCAGTGCTCCCACCCCGGGGGTGCAGTTCTTC.

V is TRBV27 and J is TRBJ2-5; D is ambiguous. Per the germline V gene, CDR1 is MNHEY and CDR2 is SMNVEV (reference sequence). The CDR3 loop spans 14 amino acids. Trimming took off 0 bases at V and 9 bases at J, with 14 bases between the two ends. CDR3 region: CASSLSRLTEPQYF. In DNA, the CDR3 is TGTGCCAGCAGTTTATCCCGGCTTACGGAGCCCCAGTACTTC.

This clonotype was seen a handful of times. This chain connects TRBV15 to TRBJ1-2, with 12 bases matching TRBD1. The CDR3 consists of 20 residues. V dropped 1 base and J dropped 0; count of bases not matched to a gene: 12. In germline, CDR1 is LNHNV, CDR2 YYDKDF (reference sequence). CDR3 in DNA: TGTGCCACCAGCAGAGTCCCGGGACAGGGGGCTCTCGTAGCTAACTATGGCTACACCTTC. It yields the protein CATSRVPGQGALVANYGYTF.

Points on this clonotype: A read error may produce the germline difference seen at one junction end. The chain has TRBV5-1 and TRBJ2-7; either TRBD1 or TRBD2 may supply D (5 bases each). Looked up from germline, CDR1 is SGHRS and CDR2 is YFSETQ. The CDR3 has 15 residues. The CDR3 spells CTSSLKTMGVYKQYF. The CDR3, as DNA: TGCACCAGCAGCTTAAAAACGATGGGGGTCTACAAGCAGTACTTC. The complete variable domain, with remaining parts taken from reference TRBV5-1 and TRBJ2-7, reads KAGVTQTPRYLIKTRGQQVTLSCSPISGHRSVSWYQQTPGQGLQFLFEYFSETQRNKGNFPGRFSGRQFSNSRSEMNVSTLELGDSALYLCTSSLKTMGVYKQYFGPGTRLTVT.